This T cell receptor (beta chain) was obtained from a study of glioma-infiltrating T cells after dendritic cell vaccination. Overall study context: At biweekly intervals, patients got three intradermal dendritic cell vaccine injections.

The V and J ends lost 5 bases and 1 base respectively, with 13 bases between them. Germline lookup yields CDR1 SGHTA and CDR2 FQGNSA. This CDR3 region has 15 residues. The time point denotes: after dendritic cell vaccination, including at tumor progression/relapse. Only patients with spare fresh-frozen tumor and over two years of follow-up were included. The sample holds one count of this clone. Its antigen remains unidentified. Sequenced by immunoSEQ multiplex PCR; TCRdb stores in-frame clones only, minus some. The table lists roughly 85,000 clones, approximately 81% of them singletons, with more than 8% in the top ten. Study-level findings and limits: Higher TCR clonality did not directly relate to longer survival.

The receptor was isolated from a human donor with glioblastoma. This rearrangement joins TRBV7-2 to TRBJ2-3, with D perhaps matching TRBD1 (6 bases). Specimen: blood, collected after dendritic cell vaccination. In DNA, the CDR3 is TGTGCCAGCAGCCGAGGGGGTAATGGCACAGATACGCAGTATTTT. Amino acids: CASSRGGNGTDTQYF.